The subject of this entry is one TCR beta chain. What it binds is not known. The CDR3 has 14 residues. The data derive from a study of monozygotic twins with inflammatory bowel disease. Study-level results: Support was lacking for any single strong IBD-associated signal or clonotype.

TCRdb reprocessed the 5' RACE reads; each CDR3 protein has one entry and no DNA is given. Its listing shows about 380,000 distinct CDR3 sequences. The chain recombines TRBV12-3 or TRBV12-4 with TRBJ1-1; TCRdb calls TRBD1, which cannot be checked without DNA. This TCR was recovered from a human donor with ulcerative colitis or Crohn's disease, or a healthy co-twin of an affected twin (not recorded which). The sequenced sample consisted of blood. Here the CDR3 reads CASSKGQRYTEAFF.